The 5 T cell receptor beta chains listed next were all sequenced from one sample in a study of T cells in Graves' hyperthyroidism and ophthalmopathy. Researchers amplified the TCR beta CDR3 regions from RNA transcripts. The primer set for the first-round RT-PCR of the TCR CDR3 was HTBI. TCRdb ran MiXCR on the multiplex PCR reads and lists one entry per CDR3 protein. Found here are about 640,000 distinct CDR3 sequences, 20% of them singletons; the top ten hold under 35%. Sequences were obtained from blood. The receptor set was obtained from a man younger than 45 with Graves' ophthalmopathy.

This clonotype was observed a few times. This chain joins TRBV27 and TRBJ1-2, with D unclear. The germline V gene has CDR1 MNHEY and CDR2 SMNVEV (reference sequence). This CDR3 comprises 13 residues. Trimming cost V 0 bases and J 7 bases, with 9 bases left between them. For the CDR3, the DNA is TGTGCCAGCAGTTTATCAGGGTATGGTGGCTACACCTTC. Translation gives CASSLSGYGGYTF.

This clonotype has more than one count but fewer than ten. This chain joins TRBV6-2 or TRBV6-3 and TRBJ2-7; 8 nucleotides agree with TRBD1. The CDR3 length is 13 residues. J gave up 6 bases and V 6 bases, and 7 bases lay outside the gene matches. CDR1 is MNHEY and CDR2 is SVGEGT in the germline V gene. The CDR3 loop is CASRIETGVEQYF. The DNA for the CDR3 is TGTGCCAGCAGGATTGAGACAGGGGTCGAGCAGTACTTC.

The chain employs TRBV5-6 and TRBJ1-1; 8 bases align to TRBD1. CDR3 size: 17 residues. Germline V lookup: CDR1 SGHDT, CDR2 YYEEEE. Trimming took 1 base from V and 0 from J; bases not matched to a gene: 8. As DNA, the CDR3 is TGTGCCAGCAGCTTGCGACAGGGGAAAGGAGTGAACACTGAAGCTTTCTTT. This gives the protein CASSLRQGKGVNTEAFF.

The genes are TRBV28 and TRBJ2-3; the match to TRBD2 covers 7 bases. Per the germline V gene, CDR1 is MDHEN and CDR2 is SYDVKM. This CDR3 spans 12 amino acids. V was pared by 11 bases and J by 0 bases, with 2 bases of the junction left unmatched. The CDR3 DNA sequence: TGTGCCGGGGGGGGTAGCACAGATACGCAGTATTTT. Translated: CAGGGSTDTQYF.

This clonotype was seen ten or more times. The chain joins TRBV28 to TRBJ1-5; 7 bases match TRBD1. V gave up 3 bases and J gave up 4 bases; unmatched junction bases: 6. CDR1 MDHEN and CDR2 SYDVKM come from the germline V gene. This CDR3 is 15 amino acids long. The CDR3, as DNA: TGTGCCAGCAGTTTTCGTGACAGGGCAAATCAGCCCCAGCATTTT. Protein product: CASSFRDRANQPQHF. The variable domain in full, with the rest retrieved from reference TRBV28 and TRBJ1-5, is DVKVTQSSRYLVKRTGEKVFLECVQDMDHENMFWYRQDPGLGLRLIYFSYDVKMKEKGDIPEGYSVSREKKERFSLILESASTNQTSMYLCASSFRDRANQPQHFGDGTRLSIL.